Below, 14 T cell receptor beta chains from the same sample are listed, as sequenced in a study of T cell changes during pregnancy in multiple sclerosis. The assay was immunoSEQ multiplex PCR, and TCRdb's table has in-frame clones only and misses some. Among roughly 50,000 clones, 91% were seen once, and the ten largest hold approximately 1.2%. The sample consisted of peripheral blood, taken after pregnancy. The source is a female donor in good health, enrolled as a control in a pregnancy study.

The rearrangement joins TRBV6-4 to TRBJ1-1, with TRBD1 matching 8 bases. The trim removed 9 bases at V and 1 base at J, leaving 4 bases unmatched. This CDR3 spans 13 amino acids. Germline V CDR1 and CDR2: MRHNA, SNTAGT. CDR3 residues: CASRQGTNTEAFF. CDR3 bases: TGTGCCAGTAGACAGGGGACGAACACTGAAGCTTTCTTT.

V and J are TRBV7-2 and TRBJ2-1, with 9 bases lining up with TRBD2. Per the germline V gene, CDR1 is SGHTA and CDR2 is FQGNSA. The junction had 10 bases not matched to a gene; V was cut back by 3 bases and J by 7 bases. The CDR3 loop spans 16 amino acids. The CDR3: CASSFGAAGGENEQFF. CDR3 coding DNA: TGTGCCAGCAGCTTCGGGGCGGCGGGGGGGGAAAATGAGCAGTTCTTC.

The chain carries TRBV28 and TRBJ2-7, with TRBD2 matching over 11 bases. Germline loops: CDR1 MDHEN, CDR2 SYDVKM. J lost 0 bases, V lost 5 bases, and 9 bases had no gene match. This CDR3 spans 17 amino acids. The CDR3 DNA reads TGTGCCAGCAGTCCCCCCCGACTAGCGGGGAGCTCCTACGAGCAGTACTTC. It translates to CASSPPRLAGSSYEQYF.

With respect to this clone: Other nucleotide sequences in the sample specify the same CDR3. The chain carries TRBV6-4 and TRBJ2-3; TRBD2 agrees at 10 bases. Germline loops: CDR1 MRHNA, CDR2 SNTAGT. Losses at the gene ends were 3 bases for V and 4 bases for J; bases not matched to a gene: 1. The CDR3 contains 14 residues. The CDR3 loop reads CASSELAGADTQYF. CDR3 DNA: TGTGCCAGCAGTGAGCTAGCGGGAGCAGATACGCAGTATTTT.

This clone occurred once. The V call is TRBV6-5, the J call TRBJ2-1; D is unresolved. CDR1 is MNHEY, CDR2 SVGAGI, per germline. The ends were cut back, 2 bases at V and 0 bases at J, with 5 bases in the middle. The CDR3 is 14 residues long. The CDR3 coding sequence is TGTGCCAGCAGTTACAAGAGCTCCTACAATGAGCAGTTCTTC. Its translation is CASSYKSSYNEQFF.

The V and J genes are TRBV4-3 and TRBJ1-1, with 7 bases matching TRBD1. From germline, CDR1 is LGHNA and CDR2 YSLEER. There are 14 residues in the CDR3. The J segment lost 6 bases and the V segment lost 5 bases, leaving 9 bases of the junction unmatched. The CDR3 DNA is TGCGCCAGCAGCTGGAGGGGGCTCGGAGCTGAAGCTTTCTTT. Residues: CASSWRGLGAEAFF.

This sequence joins TRBV7-7 and TRBJ2-5, with 9 positions matching TRBD2. CDR3 size: 16 residues. J lost 2 bases, V lost 5 bases, and 9 bases had no gene match. The germline gives CDR1 SSHAT, CDR2 FNYEAQ (reference sequence). Here the CDR3 reads CASSRGVAGVQETQYF. CDR3 in DNA: TGTGCCAGCAGCCGGGGGGTAGCGGGGGTTCAAGAGACCCAGTACTTC.

The J gene is TRBJ2-1, the V gene TRBV5-1, with TRBD1 as a possible D gene (6 bases). Germline V gene sequence: CDR1 SGHRS, CDR2 YFSETQ. V dropped 4 bases and J dropped 3 bases, with 14 bases sitting between them. This CDR3 region has 15 residues. The CDR3 protein is CASSRMTGDYNEQFF. CDR3 nucleotide sequence: TGCGCCAGCAGCCGGATGACAGGCGACTACAATGAGCAGTTCTTC.

This chain connects TRBV7-2 to TRBJ1-1; 7 bases agree with TRBD1. Germline lookup yields CDR1 SGHTA and CDR2 FQGNSA. The ends lost 5 bases at V and 1 base at J; junction bases unmatched: 10. The CDR3 covers 16 residues. CDR3 amino acids: CASSNRGIARNTEAFF. As DNA, the CDR3 is TGTGCCAGCAGCAACAGGGGAATCGCACGGAACACTGAAGCTTTCTTT.

V gene TRBV5-1 combines with J gene TRBJ1-2; D unclear. The V end lost 0 bases, the J end lost 8 bases, and 14 bases lay between the germline ends. The CDR3 contains 14 residues. Germline CDR1 is SGHRS and CDR2 is YFSETQ. The CDR3 sequence is CASSLESHPSGYTF. CDR3 sequence (DNA): TGCGCCAGCAGCTTGGAATCGCATCCTAGCGGCTACACCTTC.

The chain links TRBV30 to TRBJ2-2; a possible D gene is TRBD2 (5 bases). The V gene lost 1 base and the J gene lost 5 bases, with 14 bases spanning the gap. CDR1 is GTSNPN and CDR2 is SVGIG in the germline V gene (reference sequence). The CDR3 covers 15 residues. The CDR3 sequence: CAWSGPRRETGELFF. In DNA form, the CDR3 reads TGTGCCTGGAGTGGCCCCCGAAGGGAGACCGGGGAGCTGTTTTTT.

The rearrangement links TRBV28 to TRBJ1-5; weak D call: TRBD1 (5 bases). This CDR3 is 14 amino acids long. Germline-derived CDR1 and CDR2 are MDHEN and SYDVKM. The V and J ends lost 9 bases and 4 bases respectively, with 16 bases between them. DNA of the CDR3: TGTGCCAGTGACAAGGGGATCTCGAATCAGCCCCAGCATTTT. Protein sequence: CASDKGISNQPQHF.

The chain is built from TRBV27 and TRBJ2-7, with a tentative D call TRBD1 (6 bases). With 3 bases removed from V and 5 bases from J, the gap between germline ends came to 11 bases. The CDR3 sequence is 13 residues long. Germline CDR1 and CDR2: MNHEY and SMNVEV (reference sequence). CDR3 protein: CASSFRDMHEQYF. The CDR3 bases are TGTGCCAGCAGTTTTCGGGACATGCACGAGCAGTACTTC.

The genes are TRBV15 and TRBJ1-1, with a possible D match to TRBD1 (5 bases). The CDR3 is 15 amino acids. Trimming removed 0 bases from V and 5 bases from J, with 13 bases in between. Germline V gives CDR1 LNHNV, CDR2 YYDKDF (reference sequence). CDR3 residues: CATSRESPRGTEAFF. CDR3 DNA sequence: TGTGCCACCAGCAGAGAATCCCCTCGGGGGACTGAAGCTTTCTTT.